The 16 T cell receptor beta chains in this list originate from one sample, sequenced in a study of T cells in localized non-small cell lung cancer. Generated by immunoSEQ multiplex PCR, the TCRdb table keeps only in-frame clones and is missing some. This table holds roughly 38,000 clones, 80% to 90% found once. The material sequenced was peripheral blood, taken before any cancer treatment. These receptors were obtained from a woman between 35 and 70 years old with stage I lung adenocarcinoma.

J is TRBJ2-2 and V is TRBV5-1; possible D gene TRBD1, 5 bases. Germline CDR1 is SGHRS and CDR2 is YFSETQ. The CDR3 is 13 residues long. With 2 bases removed from V and 7 bases from J, the gap between germline ends came to 9 bases. CDR3 loop: CASSFQGDGELFF. In nucleotides, the CDR3 is TGCGCCAGCAGCTTTCAGGGTGACGGGGAGCTGTTTTTT.

The chain employs TRBV7-3 and TRBJ2-5, with a tentative D call TRBD2 (5 bases). The germline CDR1 and CDR2 sequences are SGHTA and FQGTGA. V was clipped by 4 bases and J by 5 bases, with 11 bases between them. The length of the CDR3 is 13 residues. CDR3 protein: CASSSDQRETQYF. CDR3 bases: TGTGCCAGCAGCTCCGACCAGCGGGAGACCCAGTACTTC.

This chain connects TRBV5-8 to TRBJ1-1; D possibly corresponds to TRBD1 (6 bases). The germline V gene has CDR1 SGHTS and CDR2 YDEGEE. V was clipped by 4 bases and J by 1 base, with 17 bases between them. The CDR3 sequence is 16 residues long. The CDR3 nucleotides are TGTGCCAGCAGCCGAATAGGGACACCGGGGAACACTGAAGCTTTCTTT. Encoded protein: CASSRIGTPGNTEAFF.

The rearrangement uses TRBV19 and TRBJ2-2; 10 bases fit TRBD2. The CDR3 runs to 15 residues. Germline V gene lookup returns CDR1 LNHDA and CDR2 SQIVND (reference sequence). The trim removed 5 bases at V and 7 bases at J, leaving 7 bases unmatched. CDR3: CASSWLAGVDGELFF. CDR3 DNA sequence: TGTGCCAGTAGTTGGCTAGCGGGAGTCGACGGGGAGCTGTTTTTT. Looking up the rest from reference TRBV19 and TRBJ2-2 gives the full variable domain: DGGITQSPKYLFRKEGQNVTLSCEQNLNHDAMYWYRQDPGQGLRLIYYSQIVNDFQKGDIAEGYSVSREKKESFPLTVTSAQKNPTAFYLCASSWLAGVDGELFFGEGSRLTVL.

This chain connects TRBV19 to TRBJ2-1, with D maybe TRBD2 (6 bases). This CDR3 is 15 amino acids long. CDR1 is LNHDA, CDR2 SQIVND, per germline (reference sequence). Trimming shortened V by 5 bases and J by 6 bases, and 17 bases separated the two germline ends. CDR3 DNA: TGTGCCAGTAGTCCCGTCGCAGGACTACTCAATGAGCAGTTCTTC. As protein: CASSPVAGLLNEQFF.

This clone was recorded only once. The chain carries TRBV13 and TRBJ2-7, with 7 bases fitting TRBD2. Germline assignment: CDR1 PRHDT and CDR2 FYEKMQ (reference sequence). The CDR3 runs to 14 residues. Losses at the gene ends were 0 bases for V and 7 bases for J; bases not matched to a gene: 6. CDR3 sequence: CASSLGQTSKEQYF. The CDR3 nucleotides are TGTGCCAGCAGCTTAGGGCAGACTAGCAAAGAGCAGTACTTC.

The chain joins TRBV30 to TRBJ1-4; no firm D call. Germline-derived CDR1 and CDR2 are GTSNPN and SVGIG (reference sequence). The V end lost 8 bases, the J end lost 7 bases, and 17 bases lay between the germline ends. The CDR3 is made up of 13 amino acids. The CDR3 DNA follows: TGTGCCCTTAGGACCGGCGTGGGTGAAAAACTGTTTTTT. Translating gives CALRTGVGEKLFF.

This chain connects TRBV5-5 to TRBJ2-1; the match to TRBD1 covers 11 bases. The germline V gene has CDR1 SGHKS and CDR2 YYEKEE (reference sequence). CDR3 length: 13 residues. Losses at the gene ends were 4 bases for V and 8 bases for J; bases not matched to a gene: 2. The CDR3 sequence is CASSRTGGDEQFF. CDR3 DNA: TGTGCCAGCAGCCGGACAGGGGGCGATGAGCAGTTCTTC.

The chain is built from TRBV19 and TRBJ1-1, with 8 bases lining up with TRBD1. Germline-derived CDR1 and CDR2 are LNHDA and SQIVND (reference sequence). This CDR3 spans 13 amino acids. Trimming at V came to 5 bases and at J to 5 bases, leaving 4 bases not matched to a gene. The CDR3 coding sequence is TGTGCCAGTAGTGCCAGGGGGCTTACTGAAGCTTTCTTT. Residues: CASSARGLTEAFF.

This chain connects TRBV6-5 to TRBJ1-2; 12 bases align to TRBD1. The J segment lost 7 bases and the V segment lost 0 bases, leaving 3 bases of the junction unmatched. Germline V CDR1 and CDR2: MNHEY, SVGAGI. CDR3 length: 15 amino acids. CDR3 coding DNA: TGTGCCAGCAGTTACTCGGGGACAGGGGGCGGTGGCTACACCTTC. Translating gives CASSYSGTGGGGYTF.

The DNA for the CDR3 is TGCAGCGTGAGTGCAACTAATGAAAAACTGTTTTTT. Protein sequence: CSVSATNEKLFF. The chain combines TRBV29-1 with TRBJ1-4; no clear D gene. The V gene lost 6 bases and the J gene lost 0 bases, with 5 bases spanning the gap. The CDR3 is 12 residues long. Germline CDR1 is SQVTM and CDR2 is ANQGSEA.

The V call is TRBV9, the J call TRBJ2-2; 8 bases agree with TRBD2. Germline lookup yields CDR1 SGDLS and CDR2 YYNGEE. V trimming: 0 bases; J trimming: 5 bases; junction bases outside the gene matches: 6. The CDR3 covers 16 residues. The CDR3 spells CASSVGASGLTGELFF. The DNA of the CDR3 is TGTGCCAGCAGCGTAGGGGCTAGCGGGCTGACCGGGGAGCTGTTTTTT.

The chain has TRBV7-9 and TRBJ2-5, with TRBD2 matching 15 bases. V was pared by 5 bases and J by 2 bases, with 3 bases of the junction left unmatched. There are 16 residues in the CDR3. Germline V gives CDR1 SEHNR, CDR2 FQNEAQ (reference sequence). CDR3 residues: CASSPGLAGGQETQYF. The CDR3 bases are TGTGCCAGCAGCCCAGGACTAGCGGGAGGGCAAGAGACCCAGTACTTC.

J is TRBJ2-2 and V is TRBV19; 7 bases agree with TRBD2. Trimming cost V 3 bases and J 3 bases; bases outside gene matches: 4. CDR3 length: 15 amino acids. Germline V lookup: CDR1 LNHDA, CDR2 SQIVND (reference sequence). This chain's CDR3 is CASSILAVHTGELFF. In DNA form, the CDR3 reads TGTGCCAGTAGTATCCTAGCGGTCCACACCGGGGAGCTGTTTTTT.

This clone was detected only once. CDR3 protein: CASSYSGTGNTGELFF. The CDR3 DNA follows: TGCGCCAGCAGCTACTCCGGGACAGGGAATACCGGGGAGCTGTTTTTT. The V call is TRBV5-1, the J call TRBJ2-2, with TRBD1 identical over 9 bases. V gave up 3 bases and J gave up 5 bases; unmatched junction bases: 8. The CDR3 extends over 16 amino acids. The V gene's germline CDR1 is SGHRS and CDR2 YFSETQ.

The chain uses TRBV7-9 and TRBJ2-1, with TRBD2 matching 10 bases. Germline values: CDR1 SEHNR, CDR2 FQNEAQ (reference sequence). The CDR3 is 15 amino acids. V shed 5 bases, J shed 10 bases, and the junction held 11 bases outside the gene matches. CDR3 protein: CASSVEASGSYEQFF. Here the CDR3 DNA reads TGTGCCAGCAGCGTTGAGGCTAGCGGGAGCTACGAGCAGTTCTTC.